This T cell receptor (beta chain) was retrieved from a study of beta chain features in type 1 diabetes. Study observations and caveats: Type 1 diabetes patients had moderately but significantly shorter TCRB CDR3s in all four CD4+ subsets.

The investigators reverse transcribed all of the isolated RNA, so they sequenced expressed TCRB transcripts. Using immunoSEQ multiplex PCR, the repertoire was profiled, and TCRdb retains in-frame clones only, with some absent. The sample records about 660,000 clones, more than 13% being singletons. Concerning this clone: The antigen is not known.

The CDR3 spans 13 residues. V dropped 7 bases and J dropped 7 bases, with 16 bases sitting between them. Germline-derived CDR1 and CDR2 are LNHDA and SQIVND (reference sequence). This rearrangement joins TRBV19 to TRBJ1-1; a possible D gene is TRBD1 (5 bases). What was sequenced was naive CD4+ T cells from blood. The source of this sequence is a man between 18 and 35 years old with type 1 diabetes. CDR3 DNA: TGTGCCAGTAACAGAGGGGCGGCAGGTGAAGCTTTCTTT. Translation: CASNRGAAGEAFF. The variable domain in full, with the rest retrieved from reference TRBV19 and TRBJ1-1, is DGGITQSPKYLFRKEGQNVTLSCEQNLNHDAMYWYRQDPGQGLRLIYYSQIVNDFQKGDIAEGYSVSREKKESFPLTVTSAQKNPTAFYLCASNRGAAGEAFFGQGTRLTVV.